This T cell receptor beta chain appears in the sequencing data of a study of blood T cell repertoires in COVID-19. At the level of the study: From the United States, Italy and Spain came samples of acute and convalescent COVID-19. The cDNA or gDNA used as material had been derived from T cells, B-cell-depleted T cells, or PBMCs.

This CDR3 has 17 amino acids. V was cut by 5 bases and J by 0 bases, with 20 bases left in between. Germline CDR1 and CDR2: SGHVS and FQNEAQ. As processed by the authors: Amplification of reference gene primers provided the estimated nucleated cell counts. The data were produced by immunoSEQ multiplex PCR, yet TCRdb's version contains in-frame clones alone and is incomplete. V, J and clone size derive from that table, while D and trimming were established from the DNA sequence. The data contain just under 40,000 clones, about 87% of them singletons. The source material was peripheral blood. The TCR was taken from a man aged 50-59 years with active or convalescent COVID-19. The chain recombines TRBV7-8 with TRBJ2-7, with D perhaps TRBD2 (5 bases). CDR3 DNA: TGTGCCAGCAGCGGAGTGGTGGCTAGCTCGAGCTCCTACGAGCAGTACTTC. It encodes CASSGVVASSSSYEQYF.